The T cell receptor beta chain described here comes from a study of CD4 T cells in relation to SARS-CoV-2 and coronaviruses (dated by TCRdb to about 2021). As for the study more broadly: In the ViraFEST assay, PBMCs were cultured with antigen for 10 days, after which TCR beta CDR3s were sequenced to identify antigen-specific clonal expansions. A different TCR-beta assay, based on Illumina, was used to sequence expansion assays from other donors in the study. Samples from a few pre-COVID donors and the naive versus memory experiments were sequenced with the Adaptive Biotechnologies TCR-sequencing kit; other data were Illumina-based. At the level of individual TCR clonotypes, the study evaluated whether memory CD4+ T cells crossreact between the spike proteins of SARS-CoV-2 and those of common cold coronaviruses. Using patient-derived lymphoblastoid cell lines, the shared crossreactive spike epitopes were mapped to their HLA restriction. An HIV-1 Nef peptide pool or a no-peptide culture served as the negative reference condition. Paper-wide results and their limitations: Memory CD4+ clonotypes crossrecognizing SARS-CoV-2 and at least one common cold coronavirus spike were found in approximately 60% of donors. Because the crossreactivity analysis focused on spike protein, crossreactivity against other viral proteins was not assessed. Compared with monoreactive clones, crossreactive clones had significantly weaker SARS-CoV-2-driven expansion, a result consistent with antigenic imprinting. Pre-pandemic and post-infection samples were not both contributed by any donor, so tracing of the source of pre-existing responses was limited. Small numbers of patients and of tested TCRs limited the study.

The table lists this clone with a count of one. No antigen is known for it. No much larger clone exists at a distance of one base, and base qualities are not known. Between the V and J ends, shortened by 2 bases and 6 bases respectively, the junction contains 11 bases. The CDR3, cysteine through phenylalanine, is 13 amino acids long. The CDR3 DNA has 39 bases and is translated from base 1. From a lookup of the germline V gene (reference sequence), CDR1 and CDR2 are GTSNPN and SVGIG. Libraries were made using the immunoSEQ multiplex PCR assay. Turning to the authors' computational methods: During preprocessing, nonproductive sequences were removed, along with CDR3s that did not begin with C, did not end with F or W, or were shorter than 7 amino acids. The MANAFEST web app was used to call antigen-specific clonotypes on the basis of expansion compared with the reference and with other culture wells. A clone counted as positive if significantly expanded in 2 of 3 replicate wells versus the reference culture at FDR below 0.05. A further requirement for positive clones was significant expansion compared with all other tandem wells, along with an odds ratio above 5. Pairwise Levenshtein distance, computed with the stringdist R package after three terminal residues were trimmed from each end, was used as the measure of CDR3 homology. What TCRdb holds here is the immuneACCESS table cut down to in-frame rearrangements. Part of the clones is not present; checked against another copy, under half of the missing clones reflect an unresolved V gene, and the others are unexplained. V and J calls and clone size follow that table, whereas D and trimming were derived from the DNA. For this sample the table gives 15,000 to 20,000 clones, of which 70% to 80% were detected only once. The ten largest make up around 28% of the sample.

CD4+ T cells from unexposed donors were collected before the COVID-19 pandemic (2011-2018). After 10 days of culture, CD4+ T cells were isolated with the EasySep CD4+ T cell isolation kit. As cell number allowed, CD4+ T cells from unexposed donors were tested for reactivity to SARS-CoV-2 S and N and to four common cold coronavirus spike pools. PBMCs were cultured at a few million per well in IMDM supplemented with around 5% human AB serum and approximately 9.8 IU/ml IL-2. Half of the culture medium was replaced with fresh IL-2-containing medium on days 3 and 7. Each peptide culture condition was generally run in triplicate replicate wells. The leukapheresis product used for the unexposed donors was purchased from a commercial source. Ficoll-Paque PLUS gradient centrifugation was used to isolate PBMCs from either whole blood or leukapheresis product. PBMCs were either cryopreserved at -140 degrees C or used fresh in the expansion assay. The QIAamp Micro DNA Kit was used to extract genomic DNA from the CD4+ T cells.

This TCR came from a human donor in good health. Sequences were obtained from CD4+ T cells from PBMCs, cultured in vitro. The rearranged chain carries TRBV30 and TRBJ1-5; TRBD1 is perhaps the D gene, given 5 matching bases. The CDR3 protein is CAWSLGGGQPQHF. The DNA reads TGTGCCTGGAGTTTGGGGGGGGGTCAGCCCCAGCATTTT.